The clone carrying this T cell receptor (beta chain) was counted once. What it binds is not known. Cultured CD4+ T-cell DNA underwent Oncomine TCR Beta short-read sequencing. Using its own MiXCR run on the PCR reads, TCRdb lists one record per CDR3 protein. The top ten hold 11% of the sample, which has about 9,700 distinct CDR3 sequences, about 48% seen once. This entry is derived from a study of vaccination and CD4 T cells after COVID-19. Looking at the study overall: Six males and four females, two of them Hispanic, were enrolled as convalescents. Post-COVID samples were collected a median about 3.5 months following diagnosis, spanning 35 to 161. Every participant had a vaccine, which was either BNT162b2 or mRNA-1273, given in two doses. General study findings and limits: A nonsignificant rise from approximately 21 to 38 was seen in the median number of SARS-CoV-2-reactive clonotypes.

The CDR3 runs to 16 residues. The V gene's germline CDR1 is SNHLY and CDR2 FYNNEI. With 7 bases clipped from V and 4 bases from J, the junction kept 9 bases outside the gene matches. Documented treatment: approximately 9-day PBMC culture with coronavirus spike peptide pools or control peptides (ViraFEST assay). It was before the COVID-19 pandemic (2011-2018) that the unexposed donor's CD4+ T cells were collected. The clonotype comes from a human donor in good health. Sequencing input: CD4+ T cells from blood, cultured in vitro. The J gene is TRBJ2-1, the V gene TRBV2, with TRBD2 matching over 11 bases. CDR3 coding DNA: TGTGCCAGCACTGAGGGGGTAGCGGGGGGGTACAATGAGCAGTTCTTC. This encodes CASTEGVAGGYNEQFF.